What follows are 14 T cell receptor beta chains derived from one specimen sequenced in a study of cytomegalovirus exposure and HLA in healthy donors. The primer mix had 60 Vbeta and 13 Jbeta primers. Using immunoSEQ multiplex PCR, the repertoire was profiled, and TCRdb retains in-frame clones only, with some absent. This sample has about 190,000 clones; less than 85% occur once, and the top ten carry approximately 4.8%. The sample consisted of PBMCs. The receptors here all came from a man aged 25-45 years in good health and CMV-seropositive.

In its sample, this clone was seen a few times. The chain couples TRBV7-9 to TRBJ2-3; 13 bases match TRBD2. Losses at the gene ends were 5 bases for V and 3 bases for J; bases not matched to a gene: 5. Germline loops: CDR1 SEHNR, CDR2 FQNEAQ (reference sequence). The CDR3 covers 16 residues. Here the CDR3 DNA reads TGTGCCAGCAGCCCTACTAGCGGGGGGGTGACAGATACGCAGTATTTT. Its translation: CASSPTSGGVTDTQYF.

The chain has TRBV2 and TRBJ1-2, with D possibly TRBD1 on 5 matching bases. The CDR3 contains 15 residues. The V and J ends lost 6 bases and 0 bases respectively, with 14 bases between them. CDR1 and CDR2 (germline): SNHLY, FYNNEI. The CDR3 sequence is CASRGRVEANYGYTF. DNA for the CDR3: TGTGCCAGCAGAGGCAGGGTCGAAGCTAACTATGGCTACACCTTC.

The chain uses TRBV4-3 and TRBJ2-5; 8 nucleotides agree with TRBD1. This CDR3 comprises 17 residues. The germline V gene encodes CDR1 LGHNA and CDR2 YSLEER. V shed 4 bases and J 3 bases; nucleotides not matched to a gene: 13. The DNA of the CDR3 is TGCGCCAGCAGCCGCCACGCCGAAATGGACAGGGAAGAGACCCAGTACTTC. Translating it yields CASSRHAEMDREETQYF.

The chain joins TRBV7-9 to TRBJ2-1, with 9 positions matching TRBD2. J lost 3 bases, V lost 5 bases, and 8 bases had no gene match. CDR1 is SEHNR, CDR2 FQNEAQ, per germline (reference sequence). This CDR3 is built from 16 residues. The CDR3 reads CASSPGLAGIYNEQFF. The CDR3 DNA reads TGTGCCAGCAGCCCCGGCCTAGCGGGGATCTACAATGAGCAGTTCTTC.

This chain connects TRBV18 to TRBJ2-5; unclear D gene. CDR3 length: 12 amino acids. The ends were cut back, 1 base at V and 11 bases at J, with 11 bases in the middle. Germline CDR1 reads KGHSH; CDR2 reads LQKENI. CDR3 DNA: TGTGCCAGCTCACCACTGGCCGAGGAGCAGTACTTC. Translating gives CASSPLAEEQYF.

This clone was observed a handful of times. The chain couples TRBV6-6 to TRBJ2-1; D not resolved. Germline CDR1 MNHNY, CDR2 SVGAGI (reference sequence). CDR3 length equals 11 residues. Trimming left V 7 bases short and J 10 bases short, with 11 bases between. The chain's CDR3 is CASTQSNEQFF. For the CDR3, the DNA is TGTGCCAGCACTCAAAGCAACGAGCAGTTCTTC.

V usage is TRBV20-1 and J usage is TRBJ2-5; 8 bases fit TRBD1. The better agreement between TRBJ2-7 and the DNA end casts doubt on the J call. Germline-derived CDR1 and CDR2 are DFQATT and SNEGSKA (reference sequence). CDR3 length: 11 residues. The DNA for the CDR3 is TGCAGTGCCCGACAGGGGAACGAGCAGTACTTC. This sequence encodes CSARQGNEQYF.

This clone was observed once. The chain joins TRBV7-3 to TRBJ2-1; TRBD2 matches 7 bases. The CDR3 is made up of 13 amino acids. The germline gives CDR1 SGHTA, CDR2 FQGTGA. V shed 5 bases, J shed 8 bases, and the junction held 6 bases outside the gene matches. CDR3 amino acids: CASSPPGRDEQFF. DNA of the CDR3: TGTGCCAGCAGCCCGCCTGGGAGGGATGAGCAGTTCTTC.

The rearrangement uses TRBV9 and TRBJ2-1; 11 bases agree with TRBD2. The germline V gene encodes CDR1 SGDLS and CDR2 YYNGEE. The CDR3 contains 15 residues. V shed 5 bases, J shed 5 bases, and the junction held 6 bases outside the gene matches. The CDR3 is CASSPTSGSNNEQFF. The CDR3 bases are TGTGCCAGCAGTCCCACTAGCGGGAGCAACAATGAGCAGTTCTTC.

The V and J genes are TRBV5-4 and TRBJ1-2; D ambiguous. This CDR3 is built from 13 residues. The germline gives CDR1 SGHNT, CDR2 YYREEE (reference sequence). Trimming shortened V by 4 bases and J by 3 bases, and 10 bases separated the two germline ends. The CDR3, as DNA: TGTGCCAGCAGCGCAGGCAATGACTATGGCTACACCTTC. Translating gives CASSAGNDYGYTF.

The chain recombines TRBV5-4 with TRBJ2-7, with TRBD1 matching over 8 bases. CDR1 is SGHNT and CDR2 is YYREEE in the germline V gene (reference sequence). The V gene end was trimmed by 3 bases and the J gene end by 0 bases; junction bases not matched to a gene: 2. This CDR3 comprises 14 residues. The CDR3 nucleotides read TGTGCCAGCAGCTCGACAGGGGTCTCCTACGAGCAGTACTTC. This translates into CASSSTGVSYEQYF.

The V gene is TRBV7-6, the J gene TRBJ2-1; a possible D gene is TRBD2 (5 bases). This CDR3 has 15 residues. Germline V gene data show CDR1 as SGHVS and CDR2 as FNYEAQ. V lost 5 bases to trimming and J lost 8 bases, with 19 bases between them. CDR3 in DNA: TGTGCCAGCAGCCCACGGGGATCCATCCCCGATGAGCAGTTCTTC. The encoded protein is CASSPRGSIPDEQFF. Full variable domain (outside the CDR3, taken from reference TRBV7-6 and TRBJ2-1): GAGVSQSPRYKVTKRGQDVALRCDPISGHVSLYWYRQALGQGPEFLTYFNYEAQQDKSGLPNDRFSAERPEGSISTLTIQRTEQRDSAMYRCASSPRGSIPDEQFFGPGTRLTVL.

CDR3 in DNA: TGTGCCAGCAGTGGGGACATGTACCCTGCTAACTATGGCTACACCTTC. Translation gives CASSGDMYPANYGYTF. The chain couples TRBV25-1 to TRBJ1-2; the D gene is possibly TRBD1 (6 bases). Between the trimmed V and J ends, which lost 4 bases and 0 bases, there was a span of 15 bases. Germline-derived CDR1 and CDR2 are MGHDK and SYGVNS. This CDR3 region has 16 residues.

The chain combines TRBV19 with TRBJ1-2, with a weak D call TRBD1 (6 bases). The CDR3 is 14 amino acids. The germline gives CDR1 LNHDA, CDR2 SQIVND (reference sequence). The germline V and J ends were trimmed by 10 bases and 7 bases, with 22 bases remaining between them. The CDR3 DNA follows: TGTGCCACCCGACAGGCTATCCTAAATGGTGGCTACACCTTC. It codes for CATRQAILNGGYTF.